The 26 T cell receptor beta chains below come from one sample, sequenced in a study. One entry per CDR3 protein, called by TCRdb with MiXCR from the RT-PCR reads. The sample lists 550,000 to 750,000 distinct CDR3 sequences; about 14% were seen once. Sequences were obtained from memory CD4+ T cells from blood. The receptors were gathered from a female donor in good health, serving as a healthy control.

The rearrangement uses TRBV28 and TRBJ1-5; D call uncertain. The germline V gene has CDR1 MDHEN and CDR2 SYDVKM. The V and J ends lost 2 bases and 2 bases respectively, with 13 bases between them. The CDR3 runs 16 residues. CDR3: CASSLILSTGNQPQHF. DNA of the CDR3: TGTGCCAGCAGTTTAATTCTTTCCACGGGCAATCAGCCCCAGCATTTT.

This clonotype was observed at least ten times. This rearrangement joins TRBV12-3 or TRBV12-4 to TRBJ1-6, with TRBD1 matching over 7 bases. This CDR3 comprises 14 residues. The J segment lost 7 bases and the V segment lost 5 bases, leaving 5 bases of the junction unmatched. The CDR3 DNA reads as TGTGCCAGCAGTCGGGACAGCCTAAATTCACCCCTCCACTTT. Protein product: CASSRDSLNSPLHF.

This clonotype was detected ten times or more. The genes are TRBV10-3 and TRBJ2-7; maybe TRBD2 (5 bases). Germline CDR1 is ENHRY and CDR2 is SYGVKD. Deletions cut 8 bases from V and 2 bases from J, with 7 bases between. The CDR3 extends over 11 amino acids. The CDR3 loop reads CAIAAAYEQYF. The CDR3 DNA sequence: TGTGCCATCGCAGCGGCCTACGAGCAGTACTTC.

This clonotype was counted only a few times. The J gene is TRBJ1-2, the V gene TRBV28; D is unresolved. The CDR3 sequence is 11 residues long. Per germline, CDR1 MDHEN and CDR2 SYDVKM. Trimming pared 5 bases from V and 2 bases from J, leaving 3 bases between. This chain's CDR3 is CASSINYGYTF. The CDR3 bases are TGTGCCAGCAGTATAAACTATGGCTACACCTTC.

The CDR3 reads CASTIDRETEAFF. Here the CDR3 DNA reads TGTGCCAGCACAATCGACAGGGAGACTGAAGCTTTCTTT. This chain connects TRBV2 to TRBJ1-1; 7 nucleotides line up with TRBD1. Unmatched junction bases numbered 7, after V lost 7 bases and J lost 5 bases. This CDR3 has 13 residues. Germline V lookup: CDR1 SNHLY, CDR2 FYNNEI.

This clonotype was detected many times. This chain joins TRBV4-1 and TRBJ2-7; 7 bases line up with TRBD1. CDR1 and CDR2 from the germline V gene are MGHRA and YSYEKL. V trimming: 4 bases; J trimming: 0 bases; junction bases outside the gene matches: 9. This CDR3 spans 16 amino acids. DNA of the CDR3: TGCGCCAGCAGCCCGGAGACAGGGTGGTTCTCCTACGAGCAGTACTTC. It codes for CASSPETGWFSYEQYF.

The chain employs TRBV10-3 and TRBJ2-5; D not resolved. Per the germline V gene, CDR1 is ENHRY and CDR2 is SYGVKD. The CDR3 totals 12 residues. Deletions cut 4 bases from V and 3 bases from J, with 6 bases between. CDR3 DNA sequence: TGTGCCATCAGTGCTGAGGAAGAGACCCAGTACTTC. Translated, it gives CAISAEEETQYF.

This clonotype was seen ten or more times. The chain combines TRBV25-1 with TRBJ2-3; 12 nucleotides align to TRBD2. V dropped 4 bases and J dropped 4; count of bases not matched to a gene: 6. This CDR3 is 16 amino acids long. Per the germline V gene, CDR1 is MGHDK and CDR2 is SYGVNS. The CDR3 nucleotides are TGTGCCAGCAGTGTTCCTAGCGGGGGGGGGGCAGATACGCAGTATTTT. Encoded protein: CASSVPSGGGADTQYF.

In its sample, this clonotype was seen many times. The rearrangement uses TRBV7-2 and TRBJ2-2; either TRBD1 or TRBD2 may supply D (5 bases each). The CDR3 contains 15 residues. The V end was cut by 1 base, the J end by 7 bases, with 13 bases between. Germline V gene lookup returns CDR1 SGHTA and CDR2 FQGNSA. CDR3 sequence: CASSLGGPRDGELFF. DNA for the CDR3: TGTGCCAGCAGCTTAGGGGGACCCCGGGACGGGGAGCTGTTTTTT.

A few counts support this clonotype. CDR3 amino acids: CASSSTWAGHYEQYF. As DNA, the CDR3 is TGTGCCAGCAGTTCCACCTGGGCAGGGCACTACGAGCAGTACTTC. The chain uses TRBV28 and TRBJ2-7; D perhaps matches TRBD1 (5 bases). The germline gives CDR1 MDHEN, CDR2 SYDVKM. CDR3 size: 15 residues. V lost 4 bases, J lost 3 bases, and 16 bases lay in between.

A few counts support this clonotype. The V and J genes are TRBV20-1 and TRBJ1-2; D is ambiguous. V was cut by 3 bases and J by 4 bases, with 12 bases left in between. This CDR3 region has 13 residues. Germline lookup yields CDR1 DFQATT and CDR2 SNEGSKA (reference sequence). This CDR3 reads CSASSGTVYGYTF. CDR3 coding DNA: TGCAGTGCTAGTAGTGGAACCGTCTATGGCTACACCTTC.

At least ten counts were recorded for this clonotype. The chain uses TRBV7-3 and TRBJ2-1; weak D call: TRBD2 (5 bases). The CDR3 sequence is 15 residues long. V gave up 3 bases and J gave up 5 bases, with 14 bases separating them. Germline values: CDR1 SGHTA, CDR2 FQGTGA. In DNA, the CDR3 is TGTGCCAGCAGCTTCAAAGCGGAATTTAACAATGAGCAGTTCTTC. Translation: CASSFKAEFNNEQFF.

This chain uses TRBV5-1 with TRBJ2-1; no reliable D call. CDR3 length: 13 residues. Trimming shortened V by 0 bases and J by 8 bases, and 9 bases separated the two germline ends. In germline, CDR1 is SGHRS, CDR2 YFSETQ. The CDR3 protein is CASSLAVADEQFF. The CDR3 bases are TGCGCCAGCAGCTTGGCCGTGGCGGATGAGCAGTTCTTC.

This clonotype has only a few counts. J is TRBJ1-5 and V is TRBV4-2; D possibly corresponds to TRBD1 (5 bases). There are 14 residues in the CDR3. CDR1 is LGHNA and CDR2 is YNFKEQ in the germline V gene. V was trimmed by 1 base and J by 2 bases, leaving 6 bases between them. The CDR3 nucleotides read TGTGCCAGCAGCCAAGGGGACGGCAATCAGCCCCAGCATTTT. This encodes CASSQGDGNQPQHF.

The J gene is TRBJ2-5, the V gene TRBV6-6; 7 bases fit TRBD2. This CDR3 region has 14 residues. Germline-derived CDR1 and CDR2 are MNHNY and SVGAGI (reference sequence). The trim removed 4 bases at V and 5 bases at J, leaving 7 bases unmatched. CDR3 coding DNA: TGTGCCAGCAGTTTGGGAGGGACGAAGGAGACCCAGTACTTC. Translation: CASSLGGTKETQYF.

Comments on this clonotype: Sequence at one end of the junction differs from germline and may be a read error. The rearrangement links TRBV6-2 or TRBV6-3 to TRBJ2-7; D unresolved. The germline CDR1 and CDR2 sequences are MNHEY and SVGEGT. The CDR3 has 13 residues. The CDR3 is CASSYSVENPGDF. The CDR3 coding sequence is TGTGCCAGCAGTTACTCTGTAGAGAATCCCGGAGACTTC.

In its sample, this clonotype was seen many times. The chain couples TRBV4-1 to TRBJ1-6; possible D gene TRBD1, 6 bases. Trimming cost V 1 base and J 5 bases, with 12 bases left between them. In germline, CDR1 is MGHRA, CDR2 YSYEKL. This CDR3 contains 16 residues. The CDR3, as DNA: TGCGCCAGCAGCCAAGTTGGGGGGCAGAATAATTCACCCCTCCACTTT. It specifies CASSQVGGQNNSPLHF.

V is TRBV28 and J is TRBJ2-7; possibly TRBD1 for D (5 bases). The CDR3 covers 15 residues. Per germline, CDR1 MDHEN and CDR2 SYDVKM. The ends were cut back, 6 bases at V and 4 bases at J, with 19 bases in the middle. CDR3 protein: CASRSPQGLGYEQYF. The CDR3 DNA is TGTGCCAGCAGGTCACCTCAGGGATTGGGGTACGAGCAGTACTTC.

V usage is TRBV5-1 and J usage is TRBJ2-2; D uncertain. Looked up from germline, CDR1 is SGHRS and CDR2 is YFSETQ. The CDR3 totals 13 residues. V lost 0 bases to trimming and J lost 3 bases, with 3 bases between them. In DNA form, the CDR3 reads TGCGCCAGCAGCTTGGTTGACACCGGGGAGCTGTTTTTT. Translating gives CASSLVDTGELFF.

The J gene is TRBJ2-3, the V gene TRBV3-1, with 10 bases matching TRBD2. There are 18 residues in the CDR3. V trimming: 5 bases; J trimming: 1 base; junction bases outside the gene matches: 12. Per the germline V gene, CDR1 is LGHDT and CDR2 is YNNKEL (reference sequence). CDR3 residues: CASSDQLGTSARTDTQYF. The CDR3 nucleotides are TGTGCCAGCAGCGACCAACTCGGGACTAGCGCACGCACAGATACGCAGTATTTT.

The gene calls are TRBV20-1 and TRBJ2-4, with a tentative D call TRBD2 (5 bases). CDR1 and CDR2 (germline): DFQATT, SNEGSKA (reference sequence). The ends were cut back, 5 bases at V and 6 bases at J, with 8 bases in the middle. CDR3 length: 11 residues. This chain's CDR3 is CSARTGNIQYF. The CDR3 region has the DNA TGCAGTGCTCGGACTGGAAACATTCAGTACTTC.

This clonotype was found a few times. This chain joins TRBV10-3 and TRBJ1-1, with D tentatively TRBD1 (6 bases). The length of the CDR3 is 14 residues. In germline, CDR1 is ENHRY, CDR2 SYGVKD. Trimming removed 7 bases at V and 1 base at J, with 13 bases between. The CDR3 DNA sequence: TGTGCCATCACCGACTTGACAGGGAACACTGAAGCTTTCTTT. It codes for CAITDLTGNTEAFF.

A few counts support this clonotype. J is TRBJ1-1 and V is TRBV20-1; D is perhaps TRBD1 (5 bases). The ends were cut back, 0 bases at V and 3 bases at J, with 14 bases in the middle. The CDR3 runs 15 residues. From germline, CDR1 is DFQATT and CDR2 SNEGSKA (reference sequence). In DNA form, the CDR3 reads TGCAGTGCTAGAGATGGTTTGAGGGGCGACACTGAAGCTTTCTTT. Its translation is CSARDGLRGDTEAFF.

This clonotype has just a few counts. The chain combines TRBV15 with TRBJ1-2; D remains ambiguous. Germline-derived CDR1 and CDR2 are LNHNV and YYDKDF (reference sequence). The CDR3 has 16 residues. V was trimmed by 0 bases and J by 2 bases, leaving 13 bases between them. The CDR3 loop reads CATSRDTSGSNYGYTF. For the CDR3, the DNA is TGTGCCACCAGCAGAGACACCAGCGGGTCCAACTATGGCTACACCTTC.

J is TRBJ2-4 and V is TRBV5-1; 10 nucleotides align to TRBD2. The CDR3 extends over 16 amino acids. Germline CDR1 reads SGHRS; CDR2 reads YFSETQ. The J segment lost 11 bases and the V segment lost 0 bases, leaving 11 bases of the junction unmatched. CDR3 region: CASSLAAGASGGVQYF. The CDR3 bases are TGCGCCAGCAGCTTGGCTGCTGGGGCTAGCGGGGGTGTTCAGTACTTC.

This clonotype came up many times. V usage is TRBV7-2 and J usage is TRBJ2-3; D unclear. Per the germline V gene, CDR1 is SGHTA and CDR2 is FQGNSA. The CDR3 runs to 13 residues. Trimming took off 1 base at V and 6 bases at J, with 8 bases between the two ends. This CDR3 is CASSLVGLDTQYF. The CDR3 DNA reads TGTGCCAGCAGCTTAGTGGGTCTGGATACGCAGTATTTT. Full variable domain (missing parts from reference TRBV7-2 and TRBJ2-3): GAGVSQSPSNKVTEKGKDVELRCDPISGHTALYWYRQSLGQGLEFLIYFQGNSAPDKSGLPSDRFSAERTGGSVSTLTIQRTQQEDSAVYLCASSLVGLDTQYFGPGTRLTVL.